These 25 T cell receptor beta chains came from one sample sequenced in a study of T-cell memory formation after mild COVID-19. Each CDR3 protein gets one entry after TCRdb re-called the 5' RACE reads with MiXCR. The sample includes almost 350,000 distinct CDR3 sequences, around a fifth of them seen just once. The sequenced material came from PBMCs or a T cell subset sorted from them (not recorded which). The receptors stem from a man aged 18 to 35 who had mild COVID-19 (a few samples of this study predate the infection). Cell type and time point are not known.

This chain joins TRBV5-6 and TRBJ1-2; 7 nucleotides align to TRBD1. The CDR3 loop spans 15 amino acids. The V gene's germline CDR1 is SGHDT and CDR2 YYEEEE. J gave up 4 bases and V 4 bases, and 10 bases lay outside the gene matches. In nucleotides, the CDR3 is TGTGCCAGCAGCCCTACCCCGGGACAGATCTATGGCTACACCTTC. Amino acid sequence: CASSPTPGQIYGYTF.

This clonotype was detected a few times. The V and J genes are TRBV7-2 and TRBJ1-4; D might be TRBD1 (6 bases). V dropped 8 bases and J dropped 8 bases, with 18 bases sitting between them. Germline CDR1 and CDR2: SGHTA and FQGNSA. The CDR3 covers 14 residues. CDR3 nucleotides: TGTGCCAGCTCCCCCGGGGGCGGAGGGGAAAAACTGTTTTTT. Amino acid sequence: CASSPGGGGEKLFF.

This clonotype was recorded a few times. CDR3 in amino acids: CASSSEAGTGARAQFF. CDR3 sequence (DNA): TGTGCCAGCAGCTCCGAAGCCGGGACAGGGGCGCGGGCGCAGTTCTTC. This rearrangement joins TRBV7-2 to TRBJ2-1; 10 bases align to TRBD1. V trimming: 4 bases; J trimming: 12 bases; junction bases outside the gene matches: 15. The CDR3 has 16 residues. Germline V gene sequence: CDR1 SGHTA, CDR2 FQGNSA.

The chain links TRBV5-1 to TRBJ2-1, with D possibly matching TRBD2 (5 bases). The CDR3 consists of 14 residues. CDR1 and CDR2 (germline): SGHRS, YFSETQ. Trimming removed 7 bases at V and 6 bases at J, with 17 bases between. This chain's CDR3 is CASQLRGPPNEQFF. Written as DNA, the CDR3 is TGCGCCAGCCAACTTCGGGGTCCCCCCAATGAGCAGTTCTTC. The variable domain in full, with the rest retrieved from reference TRBV5-1 and TRBJ2-1, is KAGVTQTPRYLIKTRGQQVTLSCSPISGHRSVSWYQQTPGQGLQFLFEYFSETQRNKGNFPGRFSGRQFSNSRSEMNVSTLELGDSALYLCASQLRGPPNEQFFGPGTRLTVL.

This chain uses TRBV6-2 or TRBV6-3 with TRBJ1-1; TRBD1 might be the D (6 bases). Germline V lookup: CDR1 MNHEY, CDR2 SVGEGT. The CDR3 length is 15 residues. V lost 5 bases and J 1 base, leaving 14 bases between the germline ends. Here the CDR3 DNA reads TGTGCCAGCAGTCCTCGGGGGGCAAGGAACACTGAAGCTTTCTTT. Residues: CASSPRGARNTEAFF.

The table lists this clonotype with a few counts. The gene calls are TRBV20-1 and TRBJ2-1; TRBD2 matches at 9 bases. This CDR3 region has 16 residues. Looked up from germline, CDR1 is DFQATT and CDR2 is SNEGSKA (reference sequence). Unmatched junction bases numbered 7, after V lost 0 bases and J lost 4 bases. The CDR3 is CSARELETSGYNEQFF. As DNA, the CDR3 is TGCAGTGCTAGAGAATTGGAGACTAGCGGATACAATGAGCAGTTCTTC.

On this clonotype itself: This clone may be a read error of a much larger clone one base away. The CDR3 sequence is CASTASGNDNEQFF. The CDR3 DNA reads as TGCGCCAGCACCGCTAGCGGGAACGACAATGAGCAGTTCTTC. The chain couples TRBV5-1 to TRBJ2-1, with 9 bases aligning to TRBD2. The CDR3 runs to 14 residues. V trimming: 6 bases; J trimming: 5 bases; junction bases outside the gene matches: 6. Germline loops: CDR1 SGHRS, CDR2 YFSETQ.

This clonotype was seen more than once but under ten times. This sequence joins TRBV5-1 and TRBJ1-1; D is unclear. Per germline, CDR1 SGHRS and CDR2 YFSETQ. V was pared by 0 bases and J by 1 base, with 10 bases between. The CDR3 totals 15 residues. The chain's CDR3 is CASSLAIYGNTEAFF. The CDR3 DNA sequence: TGCGCCAGCAGCTTGGCCATTTACGGGAACACTGAAGCTTTCTTT.

A word on this clonotype: One end of the junction is discordant with germline, which a read error may explain. The chain joins TRBV18 to TRBJ2-2; no firm D call. Germline assignment: CDR1 KGHSH and CDR2 LQKENI. The CDR3 has 13 residues. The CDR3 sequence is CASSPLSTEELFF. In DNA, the CDR3 is TGTGCCAGCTCACCACTTTCTACCGAGGAGCTGTTTTTT.

The J gene is TRBJ1-1, the V gene TRBV7-9; 8 bases agree with TRBD1. Germline lookup yields CDR1 SEHNR and CDR2 FQNEAQ (reference sequence). The CDR3 runs 13 residues. V dropped 5 bases and J dropped 10; count of bases not matched to a gene: 9. In nucleotides, the CDR3 is TGTGCCAGCAGCATTGGACAGGGCCAGGGAGCTTTCTTT. Translation gives CASSIGQGQGAFF.

The chain combines TRBV12-5 with TRBJ2-5; 9 bases are shared with TRBD1. Unmatched junction bases numbered 5, after V lost 6 bases and J lost 3 bases. The V gene's germline CDR1 is LGHNT and CDR2 FRNRAP. CDR3 length: 14 residues. CDR3 region: CASGPGQGKETQYF. Written as DNA, the CDR3 is TGTGCTAGTGGACCGGGACAGGGAAAAGAGACCCAGTACTTC.

This clonotype was counted only a few times. V and J are TRBV12-3 or TRBV12-4 and TRBJ2-7; TRBD2 matches at 9 bases. The length of the CDR3 is 13 residues. The V segment lost 5 bases and the J segment 6 bases; nucleotides outside the gene matches: 5. The CDR3 coding sequence is TGTGCCAGCAGTCCAGGGACTAGCCTCGAGCAGTACTTC. Amino acids: CASSPGTSLEQYF.

The V call is TRBV3-1, the J call TRBJ2-1, with D possibly being TRBD2 (7 bases). Trimming removed 5 bases from V and 4 bases from J, with 18 bases in between. Germline CDR1 and CDR2: LGHDT and YNNKEL (reference sequence). The CDR3 has 16 amino acids. CDR3 nucleotides: TGTGCCAGCAGCAACGCGAGGGGGGGGCGATACAATGAGCAGTTCTTC. It codes for CASSNARGGRYNEQFF.

The J gene is TRBJ1-6, the V gene TRBV12-3 or TRBV12-4, with D unclear. This CDR3 spans 15 amino acids. V lost 6 bases, J lost 7 bases, and 16 bases lay in between. The CDR3 spells CASRMDGNINSPLHF. The CDR3 nucleotides are TGTGCCAGCAGAATGGACGGGAATATCAATTCACCCCTCCACTTT.

This clonotype appeared a few times. The chain is built from TRBV5-6 and TRBJ1-1; 8 bases fit TRBD1. Looked up from germline, CDR1 is SGHDT and CDR2 is YYEEEE. V dropped 4 bases and J dropped 5; count of bases not matched to a gene: 10. The CDR3 has 15 amino acids. The CDR3 bases are TGTGCCAGCAGCCTAAGAAGGACAGGGAGAACTGAAGCTTTCTTT. This codes for CASSLRRTGRTEAFF.

DNA of the CDR3: TGTGCCAGCAGGCCCAGAGCAGTGGATGGCTATGGCTACACCTTC. The encoded protein is CASRPRAVDGYGYTF. The chain is built from TRBV6-6 and TRBJ1-2; D not resolved. V was pared by 6 bases and J by 4 bases, with 18 bases between. In germline, CDR1 is MNHNY, CDR2 SVGAGI (reference sequence). This CDR3 region has 15 residues.

This clonotype was recorded at least ten times. This chain links TRBV6-5 with TRBJ2-5; maybe TRBD2 (7 bases). V lost 0 bases and J 10 bases, leaving 18 bases between the germline ends. CDR1 MNHEY and CDR2 SVGAGI come from the germline V gene. This CDR3 comprises 15 residues. CDR3 residues: CASSYSIGGREGQYF. The DNA of the CDR3 is TGTGCCAGCAGTTACTCAATCGGGGGCAGGGAGGGCCAGTACTTC.

This sequence joins TRBV7-2 and TRBJ1-1; no firm D call. From germline, CDR1 is SGHTA and CDR2 FQGNSA. V was shortened by 3 bases and J by 0 bases, with 11 bases between the two germline ends. This CDR3 is 15 amino acids long. The CDR3 reads CASSLSPAVNTEAFF. The DNA for the CDR3 is TGTGCCAGCAGCTTGAGTCCGGCGGTGAACACTGAAGCTTTCTTT.

This clonotype was recorded a few times. The chain employs TRBV28 and TRBJ2-3; D gene ambiguous. Germline CDR1 and CDR2: MDHEN and SYDVKM. CDR3 size: 13 residues. V dropped 1 base and J dropped 4 bases, with 6 bases sitting between them. CDR3: CASSLLAADTQYF. The CDR3 DNA follows: TGTGCCAGCAGTTTATTGGCCGCAGATACGCAGTATTTT.

This clonotype was seen at least ten times. The chain employs TRBV7-2 and TRBJ1-5, with D unclear. Germline V lookup: CDR1 SGHTA, CDR2 FQGNSA. The V and J ends lost 1 base and 9 bases respectively, with 7 bases between them. This CDR3 spans 12 amino acids. CDR3 DNA: TGTGCCAGCAGCTTAGATAGCGGGCCCCAGCATTTT. Translating it yields CASSLDSGPQHF.

The rearrangement joins TRBV18 to TRBJ2-3; 9 bases match TRBD1. The CDR3 is 15 residues long. Germline CDR1 reads KGHSH; CDR2 reads LQKENI. V shed 3 bases, J shed 4 bases, and the junction held 5 bases outside the gene matches. This chain's CDR3 is CASSPWDRASDTQYF. In DNA, the CDR3 is TGTGCCAGCTCACCCTGGGACAGGGCTTCAGATACGCAGTATTTT.

The sample holds a few counts of this clonotype. This chain uses TRBV7-2 with TRBJ1-2; 10 nucleotides line up with TRBD1. J lost 5 bases, V lost 4 bases, and 7 bases had no gene match. This CDR3 contains 15 residues. Germline V lookup: CDR1 SGHTA, CDR2 FQGNSA. The CDR3 here is CASSSTGGALYGYTF. CDR3 DNA: TGTGCCAGCAGCTCGACAGGGGGCGCCCTGTATGGCTACACCTTC.

This clonotype was detected many times. The chain is built from TRBV4-2 and TRBJ2-4; either TRBD1 or TRBD2 may supply D (5 bases each). Deletions cut 3 bases from V and 8 bases from J, with 20 bases between. Germline V lookup: CDR1 LGHNA, CDR2 YNFKEQ. The CDR3 length is 16 residues. CDR3 protein: CASSQVKVGAWDIQYF. The CDR3 DNA follows: TGTGCCAGCAGCCAGGTCAAGGTCGGGGCATGGGACATTCAGTACTTC.

This clonotype was observed many times. The chain joins TRBV3-1 to TRBJ1-5; perhaps TRBD1 as D (5 bases). Germline CDR1 reads LGHDT; CDR2 reads YNNKEL (reference sequence). V was trimmed by 4 bases and J by 6 bases, leaving 7 bases between them. The CDR3 has 12 amino acids. This chain's CDR3 is CASSLQGQPQHF. The CDR3 nucleotides are TGTGCCAGCAGCCTTCAGGGTCAGCCCCAGCATTTT. Full variable domain (missing parts from reference TRBV3-1 and TRBJ1-5): DTAVSQTPKYLVTQMGNDKSIKCEQNLGHDTMYWYKQDSKKFLKIMFSYNNKELIINETVPNRFSPKSPDKAHLNLHINSLELGDSAVYFCASSLQGQPQHFGDGTRLSIL.

The V call is TRBV7-9, the J call TRBJ2-3; D may be TRBD1 (6 bases). V gave up 8 bases and J gave up 3 bases, with 9 bases separating them. This CDR3 is 12 amino acids long. Per the germline V gene, CDR1 is SEHNR and CDR2 is FQNEAQ (reference sequence). The CDR3 DNA is TGTGCCAGCGGGGACACGACAGATACGCAGTATTTT. It yields the protein CASGDTTDTQYF.